This T cell receptor (beta chain) was captured in a study of T cell changes during pregnancy in multiple sclerosis. Clones were read by immunoSEQ multiplex PCR, and TCRdb kept only the in-frame ones, dropping some. Of 78,000 or so clones listed, just over 90% are singletons. J lost 5 bases, V lost 4 bases, and 10 bases had no gene match. The CDR3 extends over 16 amino acids. Germline-derived CDR1 and CDR2 are KGHSH and LQKENI. The origin of this receptor is a female donor with multiple sclerosis, enrolled in a pregnancy study. The chain has TRBV18 and TRBJ1-3; 8 nucleotides match TRBD1. The sample was peripheral blood, taken before pregnancy. CDR3 DNA sequence: TGTGCCAGCTCACGACAGGGGAATAAGGATAGAAACACCATATATTTT. The encoded protein is CASSRQGNKDRNTIYF.